This T cell receptor beta chain was captured in a study of identifying expanded T cells in peripheral blood. Study-wide points: Differentially abundant clones: around 1.1 between replicates, 16.4 at 2 to 3 weeks, over 18 at four. Clone count variance between approximately two-week samples rose with total template count.

On this clone: Its antigen is unidentified.

Between the trimmed V and J ends, which lost 8 bases and 3 bases, there was a span of 8 bases. The CDR3 is made up of 11 amino acids. Germline CDR1 reads MNHEY; CDR2 reads SVGAGI. No infections or other immune events were documented during collection. TCRdb keeps only in-frame clones here, not all; method: immunoSEQ multiplex PCR. The data contain approximately 97,000 clones, approximately 88% of them singletons. The sample taken for sequencing was blood. This sequence originates from a person aged 18 to 70 in good health. The genes are TRBV6-5 and TRBJ2-7; the D gene is possibly TRBD2 (5 bases). The CDR3 reads CASSRGYEQYF. The CDR3 bases are TGTGCCAGCTCTCGGGGCTACGAGCAGTACTTC.